This T cell receptor beta chain comes out of a study of blood T cell repertoires in COVID-19. The wider study: COVID-19 samples collected from the United States, Italy and Spain covered acute and convalescent phases. PBMCs, B-cell-depleted T cells, or T cells were the source of the cDNA or gDNA that made up the material.

The authors' processing: Reference gene primer amplification in the assay estimated nucleated cell counts. Assay: immunoSEQ multiplex PCR; the TCRdb copy retains only in-frame clones and omits some. V and J calls and clone size are as listed in that table; D and trimming were resolved from the DNA. The sample carries more than 200,000 clones, 80% to 90% recorded once. V dropped 1 base and J dropped 4 bases, with 10 bases sitting between them. This CDR3 is 14 amino acids long. Germline-derived CDR1 and CDR2 are LGHNA and YNFKEQ. The rearrangement links TRBV4-2 to TRBJ1-1, with D unresolved. Sequenced input: peripheral blood. This TCR was sampled from a woman aged 45-60 years with acute or convalescent COVID-19. CDR3 in DNA: TGTGCCAGCAGCCAAGGAACCCTAGGCACTGAAGCTTTCTTT. This codes for CASSQGTLGTEAFF.